The source of this T cell receptor beta chain is a study of tumor and adjacent non-tumor tissue in lung cancer. Overall study: On average, productive TCRbeta reads reached about 4.17 million per sample.

V lost 6 bases to trimming and J lost 13 bases, with 21 bases between them. The CDR3 length is 14 residues. CDR1 is MNHNS and CDR2 is SASEGT in the germline V gene. This sample's RNA came from whole unsorted tissue. TCRbeta libraries were built with three rounds of nested PCR, modified from ARM-PCR. TCRdb itself ran the multiplex PCR reads through MiXCR, one entry per CDR3 protein. The data hold 81,000 or so distinct CDR3 sequences, with around 86% observed a single time. Specimen: lung tumor tissue. The J gene is TRBJ2-2, the V gene TRBV6-1; TRBD2 might be the D (6 bases). This clonotype originated in a woman aged 45-65 years with non-small cell lung cancer. CDR3 region: CASRRDGHTGRLFF. DNA for the CDR3: TGTGCCAGCAGGCGGGACGGGCACACCGGGAGGCTGTTTTTT.